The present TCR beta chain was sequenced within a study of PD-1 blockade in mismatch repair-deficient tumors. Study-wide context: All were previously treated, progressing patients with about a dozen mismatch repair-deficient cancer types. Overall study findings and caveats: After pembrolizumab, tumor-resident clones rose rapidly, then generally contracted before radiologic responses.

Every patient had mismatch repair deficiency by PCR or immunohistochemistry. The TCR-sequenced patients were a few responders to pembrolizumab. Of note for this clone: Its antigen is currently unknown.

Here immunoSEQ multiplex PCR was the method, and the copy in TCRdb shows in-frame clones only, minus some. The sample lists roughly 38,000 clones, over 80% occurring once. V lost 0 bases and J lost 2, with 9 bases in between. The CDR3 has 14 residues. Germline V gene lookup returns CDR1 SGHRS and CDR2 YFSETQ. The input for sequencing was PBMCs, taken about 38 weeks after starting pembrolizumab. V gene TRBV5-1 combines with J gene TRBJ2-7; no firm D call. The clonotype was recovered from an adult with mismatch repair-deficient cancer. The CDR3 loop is CASSLAWQTYEQYF. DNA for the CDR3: TGCGCCAGCAGCTTGGCGTGGCAGACCTACGAGCAGTACTTC.